These 26 T cell receptor beta chains came from one sample sequenced in a study of cytomegalovirus exposure and HLA in healthy donors. Use of 60 Vbeta and 13 Jbeta primers characterized the PCR. Profiling relied on immunoSEQ multiplex PCR, and the TCRdb table lists in-frame clones only, not all of them. The data hold about 200,000 clones, with more than 75% observed a single time. The sample comprised PBMCs. The receptors were gathered from a male donor in good health and CMV-seronegative.

Comment on this clone: Distinct nucleotide sequences in the sample also encode this CDR3. The chain combines TRBV5-8 with TRBJ2-1, with D possibly TRBD1 on 5 matching bases. CDR3 size: 13 residues. V shed 7 bases and J shed 7 bases, with 15 bases lying between them. Per germline, CDR1 SGHTS and CDR2 YDEGEE. As DNA, the CDR3 is TGTGCCAGCGGCTATTTGGGGCGAAATGAGCAGTTCTTC. It encodes CASGYLGRNEQFF. The whole variable domain, remainder taken from reference TRBV5-8 and TRBJ2-1, is EAGVTQSPTHLIKTRGQQATLRCSPISGHTSVYWYQQALGLGLQFLLWYDEGEERNRGNFPPRFSGRQFPNYSSELNVNALELEDSALYLCASGYLGRNEQFFGPGTRLTVL.

In its sample, this clone was seen a few times. CDR3 protein: CASGQGPLGSYEQYF. CDR3 DNA sequence: TGCGCCAGCGGACAGGGGCCACTAGGCTCCTACGAGCAGTACTTC. The chain has TRBV5-1 and TRBJ2-7; TRBD1 agrees at 9 bases. The CDR3 totals 15 residues. Per the germline V gene, CDR1 is SGHRS and CDR2 is YFSETQ. Trimming cost V 7 bases and J 0 bases; bases outside gene matches: 8.

CDR3 loop: CAWTPSLPYEQYF. CDR3 nucleotide sequence: TGTGCCTGGACCCCTAGCCTCCCCTACGAGCAGTACTTC. The chain combines TRBV30 with TRBJ2-7; D is possibly TRBD2 (5 bases). The length of the CDR3 is 13 residues. Germline-derived CDR1 and CDR2 are GTSNPN and SVGIG (reference sequence). Trimming left V 4 bases short and J 2 bases short, with 12 bases between.

The rearrangement uses TRBV2 and TRBJ1-6; 8 bases are shared with TRBD1. With V trimmed by 1 base and J by 8 bases, 1 base remained unmatched. The CDR3 runs to 14 residues. The germline V gene has CDR1 SNHLY and CDR2 FYNNEI. The DNA of the CDR3 is TGTGCCAGCAGTGAAGGGACAGGGTATTCACCCCTCCACTTT. As protein: CASSEGTGYSPLHF.

This clone was detected only a few times. The chain employs TRBV19 and TRBJ1-4; weak D call: TRBD1 (5 bases). V lost 7 bases and J lost 8, with 14 bases in between. From germline, CDR1 is LNHDA and CDR2 SQIVND (reference sequence). This CDR3 spans 13 amino acids. The CDR3 region is CASTQGLWEKLFF. The CDR3 coding sequence is TGTGCCAGTACCCAGGGATTGTGGGAAAAACTGTTTTTT.

A remark on this clone: Mismatch with germline at one junction end may stem from a read error. The chain recombines TRBV28 with TRBJ2-5, with 7 bases lining up with TRBD1. Germline assignment: CDR1 MDHEN and CDR2 SYDVKM. The CDR3 loop spans 16 amino acids. The CDR3 is CASSVPGQILLRRSDF. CDR3 DNA sequence: TGTGCCAGCAGTGTCCCGGGACAGATCCTACTACGGCGTTCGGACTTC.

In DNA form, the CDR3 reads TGTGCCAGCAGCTTGGGGACAGGGAGTGGAAACACCATATATTTT. Amino acid sequence: CASSLGTGSGNTIYF. The chain carries TRBV5-5 and TRBJ1-3; 8 bases agree with TRBD1. J lost 3 bases, V lost 0 bases, and 2 bases had no gene match. Per germline, CDR1 SGHKS and CDR2 YYEKEE (reference sequence). The length of the CDR3 is 15 residues.

The rearrangement links TRBV6-5 to TRBJ2-2, with D perhaps matching TRBD2 (6 bases). Germline values: CDR1 MNHEY, CDR2 SVGAGI. CDR3 length: 15 amino acids. The V end lost 2 bases, the J end lost 5 bases, and 12 bases lay between the germline ends. The chain's CDR3 is CASSYDGGITGELFF. The CDR3 region has the DNA TGTGCCAGCAGTTACGACGGCGGGATTACCGGGGAGCTGTTTTTT.

This chain joins TRBV18 and TRBJ2-6, with TRBD1 matching over 10 bases. Germline V gene data show CDR1 as KGHSH and CDR2 as LQKENI. The CDR3 runs to 17 residues. Here the CDR3 DNA reads TGTGCGTCAGCGGCGCGACAGGGGGCTTCTGGGGCCAACGTCCTGACTTTC. Translating it yields CASAARQGASGANVLTF.

This clone was counted once. The chain combines TRBV11-3 with TRBJ2-1; 10 nucleotides line up with TRBD2. The CDR3 totals 15 residues. J gave up 2 bases and V 5 bases, and 3 bases lay outside the gene matches. Germline CDR1 and CDR2: SGHNT and YENEEA. The CDR3 nucleotides read TGTGCCAGCAGCCCAAGCGGGAGGGCCTACAATGAGCAGTTCTTC. Translating gives CASSPSGRAYNEQFF.

The rearrangement uses TRBV7-3 and TRBJ2-3, with D maybe TRBD2 (6 bases). CDR3 length: 15 amino acids. With 3 bases removed from V and 4 bases from J, the gap between germline ends came to 14 bases. The germline V gene has CDR1 SGHTA and CDR2 FQGTGA. The CDR3 loop reads CASSFRGMGADTQYF. The CDR3 nucleotides are TGTGCCAGCAGCTTTCGGGGGATGGGGGCAGATACGCAGTATTTT.

The V call is TRBV18, the J call TRBJ2-2, with 11 bases aligning to TRBD2. This CDR3 is 17 amino acids long. Trimming at V came to 2 bases and at J to 1 base, leaving 3 bases not matched to a gene. CDR1 KGHSH and CDR2 LQKENI come from the germline V gene. The CDR3 coding sequence is TGTGCCAGCTCACCAGCGGGACTAGCGGTGAACACCGGGGAGCTGTTTTTT. It encodes CASSPAGLAVNTGELFF.

This clone has a single count. The V gene is TRBV27, the J gene TRBJ2-7, with 8 positions matching TRBD1. The length of the CDR3 is 15 residues. V dropped 2 bases and J dropped 7; count of bases not matched to a gene: 10. Germline assignment: CDR1 MNHEY and CDR2 SMNVEV (reference sequence). The CDR3 nucleotides are TGTGCCAGCAGTTTACACAGGGGGTCGGGGTGGGAGCAGTACTTC. Its protein product is CASSLHRGSGWEQYF.

A word on this clone: Other DNA variants within this sample encode the same CDR3. This chain uses TRBV19 with TRBJ2-7, with D possibly TRBD1 on 5 matching bases. Looked up from germline, CDR1 is LNHDA and CDR2 is SQIVND (reference sequence). This CDR3 spans 11 amino acids. The V end was cut by 9 bases, the J end by 3 bases, with 9 bases between. The CDR3 spells CASGQGYEQYF. In DNA form, the CDR3 reads TGTGCCAGCGGCCAGGGCTACGAGCAGTACTTC. Filled out from reference TRBV19 and TRBJ2-7, the complete variable domain reads DGGITQSPKYLFRKEGQNVTLSCEQNLNHDAMYWYRQDPGQGLRLIYYSQIVNDFQKGDIAEGYSVSREKKESFPLTVTSAQKNPTAFYLCASGQGYEQYFGPGTRLTVT.

The chain recombines TRBV4-1 with TRBJ2-2, with D possibly being TRBD2 (5 bases). The V end was cut by 2 bases, the J end by 2 bases, with 18 bases between. CDR1 is MGHRA, CDR2 YSYEKL, per germline. The CDR3 runs 18 residues. The CDR3 DNA reads TGCGCCAGCAGCCAAACCCGTGGGGAGCGGAGTAACACCGGGGAGCTGTTTTTT. Its translation is CASSQTRGERSNTGELFF.

The V gene is TRBV4-2, the J gene TRBJ2-4, with 7 nucleotides matching TRBD2. In germline, CDR1 is LGHNA, CDR2 YNFKEQ. V lost 2 bases to trimming and J lost 2 bases; unmatched junction nucleotides: 6. The CDR3 totals 16 residues. The CDR3 protein is CASSQMGSGTKNIQYF. The CDR3 coding sequence is TGTGCCAGCAGCCAAATGGGGAGCGGGACCAAAAACATTCAGTACTTC.

The CDR3 sequence is CASSLGLLGSTDTQYF. The DNA of the CDR3 is TGTGCCAGCAGCTTAGGTCTTCTAGGAAGCACAGATACGCAGTATTTT. The chain recombines TRBV11-3 with TRBJ2-3; D is ambiguous. Trimming pared 1 base from V and 0 bases from J, leaving 11 bases between. The CDR3 covers 16 residues. Germline assignment: CDR1 SGHNT and CDR2 YENEEA.

This chain links TRBV6-6 with TRBJ1-2; 9 bases agree with TRBD1. V shed 2 bases, J shed 8 bases, and the junction held 9 bases outside the gene matches. The CDR3 consists of 15 residues. Germline CDR1 is MNHNY and CDR2 is SVGAGI (reference sequence). The CDR3 DNA sequence: TGTGCCAGCAGTTACAACGCGCTGGACAGGGGCGGCTACACCTTC. Translating gives CASSYNALDRGGYTF.

The V and J genes are TRBV6-5 and TRBJ2-5, with 9 nucleotides matching TRBD2. The better agreement between TRBJ2-7 and the DNA end casts doubt on the J call. CDR3 size: 16 residues. CDR1 and CDR2 from the germline V gene are MNHEY and SVGAGI. CDR3 residues: CASSYSTAGGSYEQYF. In nucleotides, the CDR3 is TGTGCCAGCAGTTACTCGACAGCGGGAGGATCCTACGAGCAGTACTTC.

This chain links TRBV7-9 with TRBJ2-6, with D possibly matching TRBD2 (5 bases). Trimming took 7 bases from V and 3 from J, leaving 10 bases between them. The germline gives CDR1 SEHNR, CDR2 FQNEAQ (reference sequence). The CDR3 loop spans 14 amino acids. The CDR3 protein is CASTTGFGANVLTF. In DNA form, the CDR3 reads TGTGCCAGCACCACGGGGTTTGGGGCCAACGTCCTGACTTTC.

DNA for the CDR3: TGCGCCAGCAGCTGGAAGGCGGGCCCCGGGGAGCTGTTTTTT. Residues: CASSWKAGPGELFF. The rearrangement joins TRBV5-1 to TRBJ2-2, with D possibly matching TRBD2 (5 bases). This CDR3 comprises 14 residues. CDR1 SGHRS and CDR2 YFSETQ come from the germline V gene. The V end was cut by 3 bases, the J end by 6 bases, with 12 bases between. The full variable domain, its missing parts supplied by reference TRBV5-1 and TRBJ2-2, is KAGVTQTPRYLIKTRGQQVTLSCSPISGHRSVSWYQQTPGQGLQFLFEYFSETQRNKGNFPGRFSGRQFSNSRSEMNVSTLELGDSALYLCASSWKAGPGELFFGEGSRLTVL.

The V and J genes are TRBV6-5 and TRBJ1-2; maybe TRBD1 (5 bases). Trimming removed 2 bases from V and 4 bases from J, with 14 bases in between. The CDR3 consists of 15 residues. Germline lookup yields CDR1 MNHEY and CDR2 SVGAGI. The CDR3 coding sequence is TGTGCCAGCAGTTACCGCGGGGGGTCAGCCTATGGCTACACCTTC. Translating it yields CASSYRGGSAYGYTF.

The rearrangement uses TRBV29-1 and TRBJ2-7, with D perhaps matching TRBD1 (6 bases). This CDR3 comprises 13 residues. Germline V gives CDR1 SQVTM, CDR2 ANQGSEA. With 7 bases removed from V and 5 bases from J, the gap between germline ends came to 18 bases. The CDR3 reads CSAAKQGINEQYF. The CDR3 DNA reads TGCAGCGCGGCCAAGCAGGGGATCAACGAGCAGTACTTC.

The J gene is TRBJ1-3, the V gene TRBV5-1, with D unresolved. V lost 5 bases and J lost 0, with 9 bases in between. CDR3 size: 14 residues. From germline, CDR1 is SGHRS and CDR2 YFSETQ. The CDR3, as DNA: TGCGCCAGCAGTGACACCGGCTCTGGAAACACCATATATTTT. Residues: CASSDTGSGNTIYF.

This clone occurred once. DNA of the CDR3: TGTGCCAGCAGCTCCCAGACAGGTATATCTGGAAACACCATATATTTT. The encoded protein is CASSSQTGISGNTIYF. The V call is TRBV5-4, the J call TRBJ1-3; D is perhaps TRBD1 (6 bases). V was clipped by 3 bases and J by 1 base, with 14 bases between them. Germline CDR1 is SGHNT and CDR2 is YYREEE (reference sequence). The CDR3 length is 16 residues.

The chain combines TRBV2 with TRBJ2-7; 8 positions match TRBD2. Looked up from germline, CDR1 is SNHLY and CDR2 is FYNNEI. J gave up 1 base and V 3 bases, and 2 bases lay outside the gene matches. The CDR3 consists of 14 residues. The CDR3 protein is CASSEPSGSYEQYF. CDR3 DNA: TGTGCCAGCAGTGAGCCTAGCGGGTCCTACGAGCAGTACTTC. Combining the CDR3 with reference TRBV2 and TRBJ2-7 gives the whole variable domain EPEVTQTPSHQVTQMGQEVILRCVPISNHLYFYWYRQILGQKVEFLVSFYNNEISEKSEIFDDQFSVERPDGSNFTLKIRSTKLEDSAMYFCASSEPSGSYEQYFGPGTRLTVT.